Sequencing of this TCR beta chain was carried out in a study of early T cells in non-severe SARS-CoV-2 infection. The CDR3 is 13 residues long. V was shortened by 5 bases and J by 7 bases, with 15 bases between the two germline ends. The germline CDR1 and CDR2 sequences are GTSNPN and SVGIG (reference sequence). TCRdb recomputed calls from the 5' RACE reads with MiXCR, one row per CDR3 protein. This sample has roughly 30,000 distinct CDR3 sequences; around 6.1% occur once, and the top ten carry about 32%. The specimen comprised whole blood, sampled at baseline. This TCR was recovered from an adult who was a healthcare worker with PCR-confirmed SARS-CoV-2 infection or an uninfected control (not recorded which). This chain connects TRBV30 to TRBJ1-5, with D possibly matching TRBD1 (5 bases). CDR3 DNA: TGTGCCTGGGATCAGGGTGGAGGGCAGCCCCAGCATTTT. Its translation: CAWDQGGGQPQHF.